This T cell receptor (beta chain) was retrieved from a study of CD8 T cells in Susac syndrome. Random-hexamer reverse transcription was applied to roughly 0.5 to 1 ug RNA. MiXCR was run by TCRdb on the immunoSEQ multiplex PCR reads, yielding one entry per CDR3 protein. This table has about 190,000 distinct CDR3 sequences, 90% to 97% appearing once. This clonotype showed up just once. V lost 3 bases and J lost 6; bases outside the gene matches: 12. The length of the CDR3 is 15 residues. Per the germline V gene, CDR1 is GTSNPN and CDR2 is SVGIG (reference sequence). This clonotype was obtained from a human donor with Susac syndrome. The V call is TRBV30, the J call TRBJ2-5, with 8 bases lining up with TRBD2. The sequenced sample was CD4+ T cells from PBMCs. CDR3 region: CAWSRSGGAFQTQYF. CDR3 DNA: TGTGCCTGGAGCAGATCCGGGGGGGCCTTTCAGACCCAGTACTTC.